One sample yielded the 17 T cell receptor beta chains listed below, sequenced in a study of T cell changes during pregnancy in multiple sclerosis. Sequenced by immunoSEQ multiplex PCR; TCRdb stores in-frame clones only, minus some. The profile shows approximately 100,000 clones, about nine tenths of them singletons. The sequences come from peripheral blood, collected after pregnancy. The receptors were sampled from a female donor with multiple sclerosis, enrolled in a pregnancy study.

The chain combines TRBV10-3 with TRBJ2-2; 10 bases fit TRBD1. Germline-derived CDR1 and CDR2 are ENHRY and SYGVKD. The CDR3 length is 14 residues. V gave up 6 bases and J gave up 4 bases; unmatched junction bases: 2. CDR3 region: CAISGTGATGELFF. DNA of the CDR3: TGTGCCATCAGCGGGACAGGGGCCACCGGGGAGCTGTTTTTT.

V is TRBV6-1 and J is TRBJ2-3; 8 nucleotides align to TRBD2. Germline values: CDR1 MNHNS, CDR2 SASEGT. The J segment lost 0 bases and the V segment lost 1 base, leaving 0 bases of the junction unmatched. CDR3 size: 15 residues. Here the CDR3 DNA reads TGTGCCAGCAGTGAAGAGCGGGGGAGCACAGATACGCAGTATTTT. Its protein product is CASSEERGSTDTQYF.

This chain connects TRBV10-3 to TRBJ1-1; D is uncertain. Trimming removed 8 bases at V and 8 bases at J, with 12 bases between. This CDR3 has 11 amino acids. The germline CDR1 and CDR2 sequences are ENHRY and SYGVKD. The CDR3 DNA is TGTGCCATCCGGGAGGGAGACGAAGCTTTCTTT. This encodes CAIREGDEAFF.

The V call is TRBV5-6, the J call TRBJ2-3; no reliable D call. Trimming cost V 2 bases and J 1 base, with 8 bases left between them. The CDR3 is 14 amino acids. Germline CDR1 and CDR2: SGHDT and YYEEEE. The CDR3 DNA is TGTGCCAGCAGCTTTCGGGTCCGCACAGATACGCAGTATTTT. This codes for CASSFRVRTDTQYF. The variable domain in full, with the rest retrieved from reference TRBV5-6 and TRBJ2-3, is DAGVTQSPTHLIKTRGQQVTLRCSPKSGHDTVSWYQQALGQGPQFIFQYYEEEERQRGNFPDRFSGHQFPNYSSELNVNALLLGDSALYLCASSFRVRTDTQYFGPGTRLTVL.

This clone was counted a single time. The chain links TRBV6-6 to TRBJ1-3; D may be TRBD1 (5 bases). V was pared by 6 bases and J by 2 bases, with 8 bases between. Germline CDR1 is MNHNY and CDR2 is SVGAGI (reference sequence). CDR3 size: 13 residues. The CDR3 sequence is CASSQTAGNTIYF. The CDR3 DNA reads TGTGCCAGCAGCCAGACAGCTGGAAACACCATATATTTT.

This chain connects TRBV2 to TRBJ2-2; 10 nucleotides line up with TRBD2. Trimming cost V 4 bases and J 6 bases; bases outside gene matches: 20. Looked up from germline, CDR1 is SNHLY and CDR2 is FYNNEI. The CDR3 has 20 amino acids. In nucleotides, the CDR3 is TGTGCCAGCAGTGCAAGCGGGGGGGCGTCCTCACGCTCAAGGGCCGGGGAGCTGTTTTTT. Its translation: CASSASGGASSRSRAGELFF.

The chain joins TRBV21-1 to TRBJ1-6. TRBV21-1 is designated a pseudogene. This CDR3 is built from 16 residues. The CDR3 is CASSTGEETYHSPLHF. The CDR3 coding sequence is TGTGCCAGCAGCACGGGAGAGGAGACCTATCACTCACCCCTCCACTTT.

Notes on this clone: In this CDR3 the conserved last residue, phenylalanine or tryptophan, is missing, so a read error is likely. It is unclear where the CDR3 begins or ends on the DNA, so no DNA is shown, and the CDR3 is as TCRdb lists it. The chain has TRBV6-1 and TRBJ1-2; the D segment call TRBD1 is taken from the table without a DNA check. Germline CDR1 reads MNHNS; CDR2 reads SASEGT. The CDR3 adds up to 13 amino acids, both ends counted. CDR3 amino acids: CASSEGDRALPIV.

The V gene is TRBV19, the J gene TRBJ1-2, with a possible D match to TRBD1 (6 bases). Deletions cut 6 bases from V and 8 bases from J, with 13 bases between. CDR3 size: 12 residues. CDR1 and CDR2 (germline): LNHDA, SQIVND (reference sequence). CDR3 sequence (DNA): TGTGCCAGTAGCACTGGGGGCAAGGGCTACACCTTC. This translates into CASSTGGKGYTF.

This clone showed up just a few times. The chain links TRBV27 to TRBJ1-3, with D possibly matching TRBD1 (6 bases). Deletions cut 2 bases from V and 0 bases from J, with 8 bases between. This CDR3 has 15 residues. CDR1 is MNHEY, CDR2 SMNVEV, per germline (reference sequence). CDR3 residues: CASSLTGISGNTIYF. CDR3 in DNA: TGTGCCAGCAGTTTAACAGGGATCTCTGGAAACACCATATATTTT.

The genes are TRBV15 and TRBJ2-1; possible D gene TRBD1, 6 bases. Trimming took 2 bases from V and 4 from J, leaving 12 bases between them. CDR3 size: 15 residues. CDR1 and CDR2 (germline): LNHNV, YYDKDF (reference sequence). CDR3 DNA: TGTGCCACCAGCAGACAAACGACAGGATACAATGAGCAGTTCTTC. Its translation: CATSRQTTGYNEQFF.

The chain is built from TRBV7-9 and TRBJ2-7; 7 bases match TRBD2. CDR1 is SEHNR and CDR2 is FQNEAQ in the germline V gene (reference sequence). The CDR3 loop spans 16 amino acids. With 4 bases clipped from V and 5 bases from J, the junction kept 14 bases outside the gene matches. This CDR3 reads CASSYRAGRDSDEQYF. CDR3 bases: TGTGCCAGCAGCTACCGAGCAGGGAGGGACTCTGACGAGCAGTACTTC.

The chain has TRBV18 and TRBJ2-2; perhaps TRBD2 as D (5 bases). The CDR3 consists of 16 residues. Trimming pared 5 bases from V and 1 base from J, leaving 14 bases between. Germline V gene data show CDR1 as KGHSH and CDR2 as LQKENI. This CDR3 is CASSRKRAENTGELFF. Written as DNA, the CDR3 is TGTGCCAGCTCAAGAAAGAGGGCTGAGAACACCGGGGAGCTGTTTTTT.

This clone has only a few counts. The J gene is TRBJ2-7, the V gene TRBV11-2; D is perhaps TRBD2 (6 bases). Between the trimmed V and J ends, which lost 8 bases and 4 bases, there was a span of 21 bases. The CDR3 consists of 15 residues. Germline V CDR1 and CDR2: SGHAT, FQNNGV. CDR3 sequence reads: CASATLRGGGYEQYF. CDR3 sequence (DNA): TGTGCCAGCGCCACACTACGGGGAGGAGGATACGAGCAGTACTTC. Variable domain in full (rest from reference TRBV11-2 and TRBJ2-7): EAGVAQSPRYKIIEKRQSVAFWCNPISGHATLYWYQQILGQGPKLLIQFQNNGVVDDSQLPKDRFSAERLKGVDSTLKIQPAKLEDSAVYLCASATLRGGGYEQYFGPGTRLTVT.

This chain links TRBV10-3 with TRBJ1-2; 7 bases fit TRBD1. Trimming cost V 0 bases and J 8 bases; bases outside gene matches: 9. This CDR3 contains 15 residues. Germline V gene data show CDR1 as ENHRY and CDR2 as SYGVKD. The CDR3 DNA follows: TGTGCCATCAGTGAGTCGAAGGTGACAGGGCCCGGCTACACCTTC. Its protein product is CAISESKVTGPGYTF.

This clone has just one count. The genes are TRBV5-1 and TRBJ1-5, with 9 bases lining up with TRBD1. V dropped 2 bases and J dropped 4; count of bases not matched to a gene: 4. This CDR3 contains 15 residues. Germline lookup yields CDR1 SGHRS and CDR2 YFSETQ. DNA of the CDR3: TGCGCCAGCAGCTTCGGGACAGGGTGGAATCAGCCCCAGCATTTT. Its translation is CASSFGTGWNQPQHF.

The V gene is TRBV19, the J gene TRBJ2-1; D might be TRBD2 (7 bases). V lost 3 bases to trimming and J lost 4 bases, with 10 bases between them. Germline V gene sequence: CDR1 LNHDA, CDR2 SQIVND (reference sequence). The CDR3 runs to 14 residues. The CDR3, as DNA: TGTGCCAGTAGTATTCGGGGGGCTTACAATGAGCAGTTCTTC. Protein product: CASSIRGAYNEQFF.